This T cell receptor (beta chain) was captured by sequencing in a study of T cells in narcolepsy. Comments on this clone: Its specificity is not known.

TCRdb keeps only in-frame clones here, not all; method: immunoSEQ multiplex PCR. The sample contains just under 35,000 clones, around 80% of which appear only once. Germline V CDR1 and CDR2: MDHEN, SYDVKM. V lost 11 bases to trimming and J lost 6 bases, with 16 bases between them. There are 12 residues in the CDR3. Study results and caveats: Comparing one patient's CSF and blood CD4+ clonotypes highlighted HCRT- and TRIB2-specific autoreactive clonotypes. Autoreactive clonotypes reportedly recurred in blood of same and different patients, not controls. Some memory CD4+ repertoires had no autoreactive clone sequences.

The TCR originated in a human donor in good health. Sequenced: memory (CD45RA-) CD4+ T cells from blood. This sequence joins TRBV28 and TRBJ1-2, with a tentative D call TRBD1 (5 bases). DNA for the CDR3: TGTGCCTGTCGGATGGGGGTAAATGGCTACACCTTC. Protein product: CACRMGVNGYTF.